The source of this T cell receptor beta chain is a study of T cell responses to AZD1222 COVID-19 vaccine. Whole-study results and caveats: Of spike-specific TCRs, nearly half reportedly target regions left unmutated in variants.

Note on this clone: The antigen is not known.

Sequencing was performed with immunoSEQ multiplex PCR; in TCRdb, only in-frame clones are kept and a portion is missing. The sample lists about 92,000 clones; roughly 88% were seen once. Trimming took off 1 base at V and 3 bases at J, with 9 bases between the two ends. Germline assignment: CDR1 GTSNPN and CDR2 SVGIG (reference sequence). The CDR3 runs 13 residues. The chain links TRBV30 to TRBJ1-1, with D tentatively TRBD1 (5 bases). This receptor was taken from an adult in good health. The sample consisted of peripheral blood, taken on day 0 of AZD1222 vaccination. CDR3 sequence: CAWSDAGDTEAFF. In nucleotides, the CDR3 is TGTGCCTGGAGTGACGCGGGGGACACTGAAGCTTTCTTT.